This T cell receptor (beta chain) came from a study of blood T cell repertoires in COVID-19. About the research overall: Acute and convalescent COVID-19 samples came from the United States, Italy and Spain.

As originally analysed: Quantification of nucleated cells was approximated via reference gene primer amplification. The protocol was immunoSEQ multiplex PCR, while the TCRdb copy is restricted to in-frame clones and leaves out a portion. That table is the source of V, J and clone size, and D and trimming were worked out from the DNA. Among 200,000 or so clones listed, approximately 82% were seen once. The CDR3 is 12 residues long. Germline V lookup: CDR1 SGHRS, CDR2 YFSETQ. Germline trimming cut 6 bases from V and 4 bases from J; bases unmatched to any gene: 3. This chain connects TRBV5-1 to TRBJ1-2, with 7 bases fitting TRBD1. The TCR sequence derives from a human donor with acute or convalescent COVID-19. The donor label of this sample is uncertain. The sample consisted of peripheral blood. Here the CDR3 DNA reads TGCGCCAGCACTGCAGGGGGCTATGGCTACACCTTC. Translated: CASTAGGYGYTF.